Following are 24 T cell receptor beta chains from one sample sequenced in a study of early T cells in non-severe SARS-CoV-2 infection. One entry per CDR3 protein results from TCRdb running MiXCR on the 5' RACE reads. The table lists 85,000 to 120,000 distinct CDR3 sequences, under 15% of them singletons. Sequenced sample: whole blood. These receptor sequences come from an adult who was a healthcare worker with PCR-confirmed SARS-CoV-2 infection or an uninfected control (not recorded which).

At least ten counts were recorded for this clonotype. The chain is built from TRBV4-3 and TRBJ2-1, with 10 bases aligning to TRBD2. CDR1 is LGHNA, CDR2 YSLEER, per germline. The CDR3 is made up of 16 amino acids. V lost 0 bases to trimming and J lost 6 bases; unmatched junction nucleotides: 5. The DNA of the CDR3 is TGCGCCAGCAGCCAAGATCGTAGCGGGAGGACCAATGAGCAGTTCTTC. Protein: CASSQDRSGRTNEQFF.

This clonotype was counted a few times. The gene calls are TRBV6-5 and TRBJ2-2; D perhaps matches TRBD1 (5 bases). CDR1 is MNHEY, CDR2 SVGAGI, per germline. The V gene lost 0 bases and the J gene lost 0 bases, with 5 bases spanning the gap. The CDR3 sequence is 15 residues long. The DNA of the CDR3 is TGTGCCAGCAGTTACTCGACAGCGAACACCGGGGAGCTGTTTTTT. Translated, it gives CASSYSTANTGELFF.

Ten or more counts support this clonotype. The chain combines TRBV20-1 with TRBJ2-6; a possible D gene is TRBD1 (6 bases). CDR1 DFQATT and CDR2 SNEGSKA come from the germline V gene (reference sequence). V was clipped by 6 bases and J by 0 bases, with 12 bases between them. The length of the CDR3 is 15 residues. The CDR3 nucleotides read TGCAGTGCGACAGGATTTACCTCTGGGGCCAACGTCCTGACTTTC. It specifies CSATGFTSGANVLTF.

This clonotype was found many times. The chain links TRBV4-3 to TRBJ2-1; a possible D gene is TRBD2 (6 bases). CDR1 is LGHNA, CDR2 YSLEER, per germline. Trimming took off 0 bases at V and 7 bases at J, with 16 bases between the two ends. The CDR3 runs 16 residues. The CDR3 DNA reads TGCGCCAGCAGCCAAGATCGTACGGGAGTGTTGAATGAGCAGTTCTTC. It translates to CASSQDRTGVLNEQFF.

At least ten counts were recorded for this clonotype. The V gene is TRBV5-1, the J gene TRBJ1-1; D is unresolved. Trimming shortened V by 3 bases and J by 1 base, and 10 bases separated the two germline ends. The CDR3 extends over 14 amino acids. The V gene's germline CDR1 is SGHRS and CDR2 YFSETQ. The CDR3 DNA reads TGCGCCAGCAGCTCGACACCGGCGAACACTGAAGCTTTCTTT. Protein sequence: CASSSTPANTEAFF.

Only a few counts were recorded for this clonotype. The chain links TRBV20-1 to TRBJ1-4; no clear D gene. Germline V lookup: CDR1 DFQATT, CDR2 SNEGSKA (reference sequence). This CDR3 region has 11 residues. V lost 1 base, J lost 7 bases, and 4 bases lay in between. The CDR3 DNA sequence: TGCAGTGCTAGAGCCGCTGAAAAACTGTTTTTT. Its protein product is CSARAAEKLFF.

The rearrangement joins TRBV28 to TRBJ2-7, with D perhaps TRBD2 (6 bases). Germline CDR1 and CDR2: MDHEN and SYDVKM. With 8 bases removed from V and 0 bases from J, the gap between germline ends came to 20 bases. This CDR3 spans 16 amino acids. The CDR3 protein is CASGALGGHYSYEQYF. The CDR3 coding sequence is TGTGCCAGCGGAGCCCTGGGAGGACACTACTCCTACGAGCAGTACTTC.

This clonotype was observed a few times. The gene calls are TRBV7-9 and TRBJ1-1, with a tentative D call TRBD1 (5 bases). Germline CDR1 is SEHNR and CDR2 is FQNEAQ (reference sequence). Trimming pared 5 bases from V and 0 bases from J, leaving 13 bases between. The length of the CDR3 is 15 residues. This chain's CDR3 is CASSRVGTLNTEAFF. The DNA for the CDR3 is TGTGCCAGCAGCAGAGTCGGGACTCTGAACACTGAAGCTTTCTTT.

This chain connects TRBV29-1 to TRBJ1-1, with D uncertain. There are 13 residues in the CDR3. From germline, CDR1 is SQVTM and CDR2 ANQGSEA. Trimming took off 1 base at V and 0 bases at J, with 6 bases between the two ends. As DNA, the CDR3 is TGCAGCGTTGAAGGGGTAATGAACACTGAAGCTTTCTTT. It is translated as CSVEGVMNTEAFF.

This clonotype was seen at least ten times. The rearrangement uses TRBV12-3 or TRBV12-4 and TRBJ2-1; D possibly uses TRBD1 or TRBD2 (5 bases each). CDR3 length: 12 amino acids. The V gene lost 6 bases and the J gene lost 15 bases, with 18 bases spanning the gap. The CDR3 loop is CASSPGTADRFF. CDR3 in DNA: TGTGCCAGCAGCCCGGGGACGGCTGACCGGTTCTTC.

This clonotype showed up just a few times. The chain employs TRBV5-1 and TRBJ2-7; weak D call: TRBD2 (7 bases). This CDR3 has 14 residues. Germline values: CDR1 SGHRS, CDR2 YFSETQ. V lost 0 bases to trimming and J lost 6 bases, with 13 bases between them. The CDR3 nucleotides read TGCGCCAGCAGCTTGGCGGCGGGGGCAGGCGAGCAGTACTTC. Translating gives CASSLAAGAGEQYF.

The chain has TRBV9 and TRBJ2-3, with TRBD2 matching over 9 bases. The CDR3 runs to 16 residues. The germline V gene has CDR1 SGDLS and CDR2 YYNGEE. The ends lost 3 bases at V and 2 bases at J; junction bases unmatched: 7. The CDR3 sequence is CASSAAGGRLTDTQYF. The DNA of the CDR3 is TGTGCCAGCAGCGCCGCGGGAGGGCGGCTCACAGATACGCAGTATTTT.

This clonotype was recorded many times. The V call is TRBV5-1, the J call TRBJ2-7; no clear D gene. V lost 0 bases, J lost 3 bases, and 13 bases lay in between. Per the germline V gene, CDR1 is SGHRS and CDR2 is YFSETQ. The CDR3 runs 15 residues. CDR3 DNA: TGCGCCAGCAGCTTGGCGGAATCCGAGGTCTACGAGCAGTACTTC. Translating it yields CASSLAESEVYEQYF.

V gene TRBV5-6 combines with J gene TRBJ2-3; D not resolved. V lost 0 bases to trimming and J lost 9 bases, with 11 bases between them. Per germline, CDR1 SGHDT and CDR2 YYEEEE. CDR3 size: 13 residues. CDR3 nucleotides: TGTGCCAGCAGCTTGGCCGGCAGGATCACGCAGTATTTT. This codes for CASSLAGRITQYF.

This chain links TRBV7-9 with TRBJ2-7, with TRBD1 matching over 9 bases. The CDR3 extends over 14 amino acids. The V gene end was trimmed by 3 bases and the J gene end by 4 bases; junction bases not matched to a gene: 4. Germline-derived CDR1 and CDR2 are SEHNR and FQNEAQ (reference sequence). CDR3: CASSFGQGWYEQYF. The DNA of the CDR3 is TGTGCCAGCAGCTTTGGACAGGGGTGGTACGAGCAGTACTTC.

This clonotype was observed many times. The chain links TRBV2 to TRBJ2-1; D remains ambiguous. Trimming removed 8 bases from V and 6 bases from J, with 11 bases in between. This CDR3 is built from 12 residues. Germline assignment: CDR1 SNHLY and CDR2 FYNNEI. The CDR3 bases are TGTGCCAGCCGAACTTCAGCCAATGAGCAGTTCTTC. This translates into CASRTSANEQFF.

The chain has TRBV7-8 and TRBJ2-6; D is uncertain. Germline-derived CDR1 and CDR2 are SGHVS and FQNEAQ. Trimming removed 7 bases at V and 0 bases at J, with 13 bases between. This CDR3 spans 16 amino acids. CDR3 region: CASTPLQVSGANVLTF. CDR3 in DNA: TGTGCCAGCACCCCACTCCAGGTCTCTGGGGCCAACGTCCTGACTTTC. Drawing the rest from reference TRBV7-8 and TRBJ2-6, the complete variable domain is GAGVSQSPRYKVAKRGQDVALRCDPISGHVSLFWYQQALGQGPEFLTYFQNEAQLDKSGLPSDRFFAERPEGSVSTLKIQRTQQEDSAVYLCASTPLQVSGANVLTFGAGSRLTVL.

This clonotype was counted many times. This chain uses TRBV7-2 with TRBJ2-7; TRBD1 aligns across 8 bases. Germline V gives CDR1 SGHTA, CDR2 FQGNSA. V lost 5 bases, J lost 7 bases, and 13 bases stayed unmatched. The length of the CDR3 is 15 residues. This chain's CDR3 is CASSTGRRGRGEQYF. In DNA form, the CDR3 reads TGTGCCAGCAGCACCGGTCGCAGGGGGCGAGGGGAGCAGTACTTC. Full variable domain (outside the CDR3, taken from reference TRBV7-2 and TRBJ2-7): GAGVSQSPSNKVTEKGKDVELRCDPISGHTALYWYRQSLGQGLEFLIYFQGNSAPDKSGLPSDRFSAERTGGSVSTLTIQRTQQEDSAVYLCASSTGRRGRGEQYFGPGTRLTVT.

The chain carries TRBV13 and TRBJ2-3; 8 nucleotides match TRBD1. V lost 5 bases to trimming and J lost 6 bases; unmatched junction nucleotides: 13. The CDR3 contains 16 residues. Germline V gene data show CDR1 as PRHDT and CDR2 as FYEKMQ (reference sequence). The CDR3 region is CASSRDRGSASDTQYF. The CDR3 DNA sequence: TGTGCCAGCAGCCGTGACAGGGGTTCAGCTTCCGATACGCAGTATTTT.

The chain is built from TRBV10-3 and TRBJ1-2; TRBD1 aligns across 7 bases. The germline V gene has CDR1 ENHRY and CDR2 SYGVKD. The J segment lost 6 bases and the V segment lost 7 bases, leaving 11 bases of the junction unmatched. The CDR3 runs 14 residues. CDR3 nucleotides: TGTGCCATCAACCCGACAGGGAGGATAAATGGCTACACCTTC. Translated: CAINPTGRINGYTF.

This clonotype was found many times. The V gene is TRBV14, the J gene TRBJ2-3; 8 nucleotides agree with TRBD1. The trim removed 3 bases at V and 0 bases at J, leaving 14 bases unmatched. Germline CDR1 is SGHDN and CDR2 is FVKESK. This CDR3 is 19 amino acids long. CDR3 nucleotides: TGTGCCAGCAGCCAGACCTACCGGACAGGGTTCCCTAGCACAGATACGCAGTATTTT. Translated: CASSQTYRTGFPSTDTQYF.

This clonotype appeared many times. The V gene is TRBV5-6, the J gene TRBJ2-3; D gene ambiguous. Germline values: CDR1 SGHDT, CDR2 YYEEEE. The V gene lost 0 bases and the J gene lost 0 bases, with 8 bases spanning the gap. The CDR3 is made up of 15 amino acids. The CDR3 loop is CASSLGGISTDTQYF. The CDR3 DNA sequence: TGTGCCAGCAGCTTGGGAGGAATTAGCACAGATACGCAGTATTTT.

This chain uses TRBV20-1 with TRBJ1-5; D unclear. The CDR3 consists of 15 residues. Trimming took off 3 bases at V and 0 bases at J, with 12 bases between the two ends. CDR1 is DFQATT and CDR2 is SNEGSKA in the germline V gene (reference sequence). CDR3 in DNA: TGCAGTGCTAGTGACCAACCATATAGCAATCAGCCCCAGCATTTT. Translating gives CSASDQPYSNQPQHF.

The gene calls are TRBV28 and TRBJ2-7; D assignment may be TRBD1 or TRBD2 (5 bases each). This CDR3 spans 12 amino acids. The V and J ends lost 5 bases and 4 bases respectively, with 9 bases between them. In germline, CDR1 is MDHEN, CDR2 SYDVKM. The CDR3 DNA reads TGTGCCAGCAGTGGGACCGGGTACGAGCAGTACTTC. This codes for CASSGTGYEQYF.